This T cell receptor (beta chain) was sequenced during a study of T cells in Graves' hyperthyroidism and ophthalmopathy. This clonotype appeared many times. The CDR3 spans 15 residues. The germline CDR1 and CDR2 sequences are SGHTA and FQGNSA. The V and J ends lost 5 bases and 4 bases, in that order; junction bases with no gene match: 5. There were TCR beta CDR3 regions amplified from RNA transcripts. Primed by the HTBI set, a first-round RT-PCR was run on the TCR CDR3. TCRdb ran MiXCR on the multiplex PCR reads and lists one entry per CDR3 protein. The repertoire has a few hundred thousand distinct CDR3 sequences, around 16% of them found once; the top ten carry about 45%.

The sample consisted of blood. The chain couples TRBV7-2 to TRBJ2-7, with 13 bases matching TRBD2. This sequence originates from a middle-aged man with Graves' hyperthyroidism. The CDR3 loop is CASSPRLAGGYEQYF. The CDR3 DNA is TGTGCCAGCAGCCCGCGACTAGCGGGGGGTTACGAGCAGTACTTC.